This TCR beta chain was sequenced during a study of neurological immune-mediated disorders. Study conclusions and caveats: The greatest TCR clonal expansion occurred in HTLV-1-associated myelopathy and the least in multiple sclerosis, which fell below healthy controls. CDR3 amino acid sequences of expanded clones were not shared across subjects, a result suggesting private repertoires in all groups.

On this clonotype: The antigen remains unidentified.

Synthesis of cDNA was accomplished via 5'RACE employing 10-nucleotide random UMIs. TCRdb fed the 5' RACE reads into MiXCR, producing one record per CDR3 protein. Of tens of thousands of distinct CDR3 sequences in the sample, 17% were seen once. This CDR3 has 14 residues. Looked up from germline, CDR1 is LNHDA and CDR2 is SQIVND (reference sequence). V dropped 2 bases and J dropped 7 bases, with 14 bases sitting between them. The sequenced material came from PBMCs. The V call is TRBV19, the J call TRBJ1-2; possible D gene TRBD1, 6 bases. The sequence came from a woman aged 35 to 49 in good health. The CDR3 region is CASSIQDGRGGYTF. The CDR3, as DNA: TGTGCCAGTAGTATACAAGACGGCAGGGGTGGCTACACCTTC.